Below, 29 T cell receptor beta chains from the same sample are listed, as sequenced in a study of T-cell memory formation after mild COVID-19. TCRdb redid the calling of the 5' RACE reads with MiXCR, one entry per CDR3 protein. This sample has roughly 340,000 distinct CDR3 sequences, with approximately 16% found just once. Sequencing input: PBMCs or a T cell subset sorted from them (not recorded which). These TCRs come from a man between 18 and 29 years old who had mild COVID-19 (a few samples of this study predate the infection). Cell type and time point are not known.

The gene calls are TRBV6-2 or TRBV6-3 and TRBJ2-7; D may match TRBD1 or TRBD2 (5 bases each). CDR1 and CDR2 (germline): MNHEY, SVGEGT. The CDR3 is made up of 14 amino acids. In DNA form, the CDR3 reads TGTGCCAGAAGTTACGGGGCAGACCTAGACGAGCAGTACGTC. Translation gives CARSYGADLDEQYV.

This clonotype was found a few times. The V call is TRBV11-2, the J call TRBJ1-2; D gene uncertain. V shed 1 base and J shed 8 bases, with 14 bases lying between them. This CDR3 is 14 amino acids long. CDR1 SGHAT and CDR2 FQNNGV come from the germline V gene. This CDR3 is CASSLGPVSGGYTF. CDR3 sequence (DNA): TGTGCCAGCAGCTTAGGCCCGGTTTCGGGAGGCTACACCTTC.

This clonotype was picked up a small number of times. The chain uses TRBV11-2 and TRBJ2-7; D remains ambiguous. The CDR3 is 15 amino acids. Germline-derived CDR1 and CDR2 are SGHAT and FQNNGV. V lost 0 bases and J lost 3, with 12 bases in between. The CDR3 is CASSLDRLGYYEQYV. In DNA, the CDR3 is TGTGCCAGCAGCTTAGATCGCCTGGGTTACTACGAGCAGTACGTC.

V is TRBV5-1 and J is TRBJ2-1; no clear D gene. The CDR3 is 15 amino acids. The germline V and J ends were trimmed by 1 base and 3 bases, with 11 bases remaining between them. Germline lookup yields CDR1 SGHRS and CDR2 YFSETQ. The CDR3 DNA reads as TGCGCCAGCAGCTTGTCGATGGGTTTCTACAATGAGCAGTTCTTC. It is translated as CASSLSMGFYNEQFF.

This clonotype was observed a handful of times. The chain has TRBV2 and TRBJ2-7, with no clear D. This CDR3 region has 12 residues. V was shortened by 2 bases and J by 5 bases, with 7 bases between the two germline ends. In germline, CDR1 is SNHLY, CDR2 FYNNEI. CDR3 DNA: TGTGCCAGCAGTGAACGCAGAAACGAGCAGTACGTC. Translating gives CASSERRNEQYV.

CDR3 coding DNA: TGCGCCAGCAGCCCGGTCCTATCTCATCCAAACACTGAAGCTTTCTTT. Encoded protein: CASSPVLSHPNTEAFF. This chain joins TRBV4-3 and TRBJ1-1, with unresolved D. CDR3 length: 16 amino acids. V dropped 4 bases and J dropped 2 bases, with 17 bases sitting between them. Germline CDR1 LGHNA, CDR2 YSLEER.

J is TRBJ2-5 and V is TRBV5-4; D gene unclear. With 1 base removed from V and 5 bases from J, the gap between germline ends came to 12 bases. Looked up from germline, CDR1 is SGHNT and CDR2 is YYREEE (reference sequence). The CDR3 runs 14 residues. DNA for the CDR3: TGTGCCAGCAGCTTGTATGACCGTGGCGAGACCCAGTACTTC. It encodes CASSLYDRGETQYF.

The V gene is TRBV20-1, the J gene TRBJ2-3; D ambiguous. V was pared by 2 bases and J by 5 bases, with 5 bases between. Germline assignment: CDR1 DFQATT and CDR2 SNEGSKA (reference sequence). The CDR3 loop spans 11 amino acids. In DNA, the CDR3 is TGCAGTGCTAGAATGCGAGATACGCAGTATTTT. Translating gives CSARMRDTQYF.

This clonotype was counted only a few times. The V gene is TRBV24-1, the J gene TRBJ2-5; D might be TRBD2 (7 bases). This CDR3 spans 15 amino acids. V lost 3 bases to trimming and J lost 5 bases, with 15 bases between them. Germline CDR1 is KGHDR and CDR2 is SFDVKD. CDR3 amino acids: CATSDTGGPRETQYF. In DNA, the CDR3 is TGTGCCACCAGTGATACGGGGGGCCCCCGGGAGACCCAGTACTTC.

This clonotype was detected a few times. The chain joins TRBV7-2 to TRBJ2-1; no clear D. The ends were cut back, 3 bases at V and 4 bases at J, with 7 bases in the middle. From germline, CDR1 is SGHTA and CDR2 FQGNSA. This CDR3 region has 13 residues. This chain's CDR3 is CASSFWEYNEQFF. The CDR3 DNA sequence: TGTGCCAGCAGCTTTTGGGAATACAATGAGCAGTTCTTC.

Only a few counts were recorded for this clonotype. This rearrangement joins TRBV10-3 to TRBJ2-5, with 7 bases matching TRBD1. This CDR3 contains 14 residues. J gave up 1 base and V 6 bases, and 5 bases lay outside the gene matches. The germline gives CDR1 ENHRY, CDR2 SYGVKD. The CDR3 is CAIRETGTQETQYF. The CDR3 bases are TGTGCCATCAGGGAGACAGGGACCCAAGAGACCCAGTACTTC.

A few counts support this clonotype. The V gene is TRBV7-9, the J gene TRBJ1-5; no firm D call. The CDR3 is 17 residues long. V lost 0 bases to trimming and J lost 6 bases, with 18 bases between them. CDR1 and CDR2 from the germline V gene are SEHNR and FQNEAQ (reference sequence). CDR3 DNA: TGTGCCAGCAGCTTAGCGGGTGTGGGGATGTTCGGTCAGCCCCAGCATTTT. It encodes CASSLAGVGMFGQPQHF. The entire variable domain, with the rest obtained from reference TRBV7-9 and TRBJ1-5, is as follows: DTGVSQNPRHKITKRGQNVTFRCDPISEHNRLYWYRQTLGQGPEFLTYFQNEAQLEKSRLLSDRFSAERPKGSFSTLEIQRTEQGDSAMYLCASSLAGVGMFGQPQHFGDGTRLSIL.

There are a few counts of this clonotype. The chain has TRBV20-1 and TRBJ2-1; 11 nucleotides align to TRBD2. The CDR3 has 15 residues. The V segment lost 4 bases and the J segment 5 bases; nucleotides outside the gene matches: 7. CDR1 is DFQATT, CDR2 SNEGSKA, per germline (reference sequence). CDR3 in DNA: TGCAGTGCTATAACTAGCGGGGGCTCGAACAATGAGCAGTTCTTC. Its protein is CSAITSGGSNNEQFF.

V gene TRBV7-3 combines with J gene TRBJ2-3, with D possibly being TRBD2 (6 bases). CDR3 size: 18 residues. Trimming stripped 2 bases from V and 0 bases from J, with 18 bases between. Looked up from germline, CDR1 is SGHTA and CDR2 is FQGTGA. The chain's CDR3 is CASSLFAGPQLSTDTQYF. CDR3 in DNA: TGTGCCAGCAGCTTATTCGCGGGGCCCCAGCTTAGCACAGATACGCAGTATTTT.

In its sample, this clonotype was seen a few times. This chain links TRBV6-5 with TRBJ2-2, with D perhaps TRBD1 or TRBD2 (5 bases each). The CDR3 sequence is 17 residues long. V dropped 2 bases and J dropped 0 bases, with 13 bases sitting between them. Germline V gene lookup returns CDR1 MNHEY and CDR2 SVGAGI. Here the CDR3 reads CASSYTPGTANTGELFF. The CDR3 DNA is TGTGCCAGCAGTTACACTCCCGGGACGGCGAACACCGGGGAGCTGTTTTTT.

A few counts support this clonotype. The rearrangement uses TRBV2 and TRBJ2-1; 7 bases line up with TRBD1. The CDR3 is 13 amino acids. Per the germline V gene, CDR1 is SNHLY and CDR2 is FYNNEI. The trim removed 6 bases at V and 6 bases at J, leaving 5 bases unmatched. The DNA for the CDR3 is TGTGCCAGCAGCACAGGGGTTCTCAATGAGCAGTTCTTC. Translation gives CASSTGVLNEQFF.

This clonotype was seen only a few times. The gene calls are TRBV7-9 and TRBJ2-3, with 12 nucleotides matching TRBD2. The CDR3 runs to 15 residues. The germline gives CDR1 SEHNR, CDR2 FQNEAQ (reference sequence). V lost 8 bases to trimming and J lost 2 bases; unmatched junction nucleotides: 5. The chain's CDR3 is CASGTSGGNTDTQYF. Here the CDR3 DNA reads TGTGCCAGCGGCACTAGCGGGGGGAACACAGATACGCAGTATTTT. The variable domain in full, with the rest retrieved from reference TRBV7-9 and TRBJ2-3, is DTGVSQNPRHKITKRGQNVTFRCDPISEHNRLYWYRQTLGQGPEFLTYFQNEAQLEKSRLLSDRFSAERPKGSFSTLEIQRTEQGDSAMYLCASGTSGGNTDTQYFGPGTRLTVL.

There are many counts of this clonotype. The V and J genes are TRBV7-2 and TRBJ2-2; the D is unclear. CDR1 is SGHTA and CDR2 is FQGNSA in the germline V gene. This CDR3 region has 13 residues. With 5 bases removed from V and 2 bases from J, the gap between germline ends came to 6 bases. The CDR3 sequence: CASSAFNTGELFF. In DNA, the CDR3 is TGTGCCAGCAGCGCCTTCAACACCGGGGAGCTGTTTTTT. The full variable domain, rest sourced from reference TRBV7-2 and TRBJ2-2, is GAGVSQSPSNKVTEKGKDVELRCDPISGHTALYWYRQSLGQGLEFLIYFQGNSAPDKSGLPSDRFSAERTGGSVSTLTIQRTQQEDSAVYLCASSAFNTGELFFGEGSRLTVL.

CDR3 sequence (DNA): TGTGCCAGCAGCTTGGGGACAGGGTCCGGCAATCAGCCCCAGCATTTT. It specifies CASSLGTGSGNQPQHF. V is TRBV5-6 and J is TRBJ1-5, with 8 bases aligning to TRBD1. The V gene's germline CDR1 is SGHDT and CDR2 YYEEEE. This CDR3 has 16 amino acids. V shed 0 bases and J 2 bases; nucleotides not matched to a gene: 4.

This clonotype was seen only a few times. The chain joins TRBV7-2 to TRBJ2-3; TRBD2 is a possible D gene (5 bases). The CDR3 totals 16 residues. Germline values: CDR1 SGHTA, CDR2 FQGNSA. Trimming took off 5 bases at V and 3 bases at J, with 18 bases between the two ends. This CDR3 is CASSEWASLSTDTQYF. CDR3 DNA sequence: TGTGCCAGCAGCGAGTGGGCTAGCCTTTCGACAGATACGCAGTATTTT.

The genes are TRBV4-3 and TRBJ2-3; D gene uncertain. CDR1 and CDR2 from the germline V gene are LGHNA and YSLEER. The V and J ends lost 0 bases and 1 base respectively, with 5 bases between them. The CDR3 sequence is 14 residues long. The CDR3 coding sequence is TGCGCCAGCAGCCAAGACTGGGGCACAGATACGCAGTATTTT. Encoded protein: CASSQDWGTDTQYF.

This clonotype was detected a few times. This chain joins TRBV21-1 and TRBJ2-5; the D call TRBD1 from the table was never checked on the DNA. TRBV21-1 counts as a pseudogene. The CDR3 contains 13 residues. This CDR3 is CASSKEPPETQYF. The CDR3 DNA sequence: TGTGCCAGCAGCAAAGAACCCCCGGAGACCCAGTACTTC.

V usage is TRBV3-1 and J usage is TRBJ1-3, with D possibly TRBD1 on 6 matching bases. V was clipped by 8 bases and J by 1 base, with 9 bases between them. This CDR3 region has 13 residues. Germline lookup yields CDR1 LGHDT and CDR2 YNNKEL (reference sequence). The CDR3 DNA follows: TGTGCCAGCGGGGGGGCATCTGGAAACACCATATATTTT. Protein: CASGGASGNTIYF.

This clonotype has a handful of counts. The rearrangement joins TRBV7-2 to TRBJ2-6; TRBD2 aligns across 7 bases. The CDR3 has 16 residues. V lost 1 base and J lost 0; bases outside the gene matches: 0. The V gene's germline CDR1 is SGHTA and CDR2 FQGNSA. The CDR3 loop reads CASSLGGSSGANVLTF. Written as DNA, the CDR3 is TGTGCCAGCAGCTTAGGCGGGAGCTCTGGGGCCAACGTCCTGACTTTC. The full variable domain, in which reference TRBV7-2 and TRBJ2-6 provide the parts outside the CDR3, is GAGVSQSPSNKVTEKGKDVELRCDPISGHTALYWYRQSLGQGLEFLIYFQGNSAPDKSGLPSDRFSAERTGGSVSTLTIQRTQQEDSAVYLCASSLGGSSGANVLTFGAGSRLTVL.

CDR3 bases: TGCGCCAGCAGCTTGGGAGGAGTCGAGCAGTACTTC. Its protein is CASSLGGVEQYF. This sequence joins TRBV5-1 and TRBJ2-7, with no clear D. The CDR3 has 12 residues. The V gene's germline CDR1 is SGHRS and CDR2 YFSETQ. Trimming shortened V by 0 bases and J by 6 bases, and 7 bases separated the two germline ends.

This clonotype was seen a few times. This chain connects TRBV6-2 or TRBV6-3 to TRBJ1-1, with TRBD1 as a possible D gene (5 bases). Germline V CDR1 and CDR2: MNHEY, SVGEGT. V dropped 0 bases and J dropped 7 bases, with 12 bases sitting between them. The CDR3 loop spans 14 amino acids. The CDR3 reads CASSYSTREVEAFF. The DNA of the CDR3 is TGTGCCAGCAGTTACTCGACCAGGGAAGTTGAAGCTTTCTTT.

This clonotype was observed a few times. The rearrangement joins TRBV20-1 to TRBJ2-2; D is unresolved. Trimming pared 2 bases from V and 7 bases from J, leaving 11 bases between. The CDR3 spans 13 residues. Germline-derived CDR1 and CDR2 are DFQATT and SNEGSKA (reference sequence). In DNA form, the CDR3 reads TGCAGTGCTAGACTTCCAGGAGACGGGGAGCTGTTTTTT. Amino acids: CSARLPGDGELFF.

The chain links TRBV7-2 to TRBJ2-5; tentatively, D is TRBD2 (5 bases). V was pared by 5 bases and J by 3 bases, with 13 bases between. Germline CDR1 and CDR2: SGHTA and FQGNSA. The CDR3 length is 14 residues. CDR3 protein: CASSPPLDEETQYF. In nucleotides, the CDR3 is TGTGCCAGCAGCCCACCACTAGACGAAGAGACCCAGTACTTC.

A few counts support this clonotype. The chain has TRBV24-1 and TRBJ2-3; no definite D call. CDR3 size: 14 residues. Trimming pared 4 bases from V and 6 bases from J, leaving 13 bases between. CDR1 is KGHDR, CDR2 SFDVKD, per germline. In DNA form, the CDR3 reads TGTGCCACCAGTGAACCCTCAAGGCTGGATACGCAGTATTTT. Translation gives CATSEPSRLDTQYF.